This T cell receptor beta chain stems from a study of cytomegalovirus exposure and HLA in healthy donors (dated by TCRdb to 2015 to 2018). Background for the entire study: The 666 repertoires of the first cohort and the 95 to 150 validation repertoires were produced on the same platform, according to a later analysis. The study aimed to test whether signatures of past pathogen exposure could be identified by cataloging public T cell receptors. Along with the roughly 700-subject first cohort, a separate validation cohort of over a hundred different subjects was used. To predict cytomegalovirus infection status, the study combined high-throughput TCR immunosequencing, statistical association of individual TCRs with disease status, and machine learning. Broader findings and caveats from the paper: It was suggested by the authors that the approach could potentially be generalized to other disease states and immunological phenotypes. A later analysis found that TCRs clustered in the first cohort also tended to co-occur in the 95 to 150 validation repertoires, with about 94% of cluster scores above 0. While some public TCRs were present in many individuals, most TCR sequences turned up only very rarely across donors. In both the original and validation cohorts, the classifier was reported to diagnose cytomegalovirus status with high specificity and sensitivity. The study gave a list of 150 to 200 TCR beta chains associated with cytomegalovirus. Three of the identified cytomegalovirus-associated TCR beta chains were confirmed in vitro to be specific for cytomegalovirus antigens. The validation cohort had no HLA typing available for a later analysis, so co-occurrence within that cohort was assessed over all 120 or so repertoires.

The donors were included in the validation cohort of some 120 subjects, a group kept apart from the approximately 690-subject first cohort. The germline V gene yields KGHSH for CDR1 and LQKENI for CDR2. Spanning cysteine to phenylalanine, the CDR3 consists of 12 amino acids. Here the CDR3 DNA is all that survives: 36 bases in frame from base 1. V and J lose 4 bases and 10 bases, and a span of 11 bases separates them. A word on this clone: What this receptor recognizes is not known. Base qualities are missing; no much larger clone stands one base away.

The method was the immunoSEQ multiplex PCR assay. The study's own analysis went as follows. A statistical classification framework was built for diagnosing cytomegalovirus status from the catalog of TCR beta chain sequences. Imported from immuneACCESS, the table was reduced by TCRdb to in-frame sequences with V and J called. These copies leave out some clones; in studies compared against another copy, an unresolved V gene accounts for under half, and the cause of the remainder is not known. V and J calls and clone size are given by that table; D and trimming were obtained from the DNA. The sample table shows 90,000 to 150,000 clones, and 86% are seen once. The ten largest clonotypes hold nearly 5% of the sample.

This sequence was found in a man in his late teens or twenties in good health and CMV-seronegative. The rearranged segments are TRBV18 and TRBJ1-3; no D gene call is confident. Source material: PBMCs. The encoded CDR3 is CASSLDSGTIYF. Read as DNA, the sequence is TGTGCCAGCTCACTGGATTCGGGGACCATATATTTT.